This T cell receptor beta chain was sequenced for a study of OX40 agonist ivuxolimab in advanced cancers. Study background: Allowance was made for prior anti-PD-1, anti-PD-L1 or anti-CTLA-4 therapy, and roughly 40% had some.

The germline CDR1 and CDR2 sequences are SGHTA and FQGNSA. V lost 5 bases and J lost 1, with 11 bases in between. This CDR3 spans 14 amino acids. Systemic immunosuppression or a history of autoimmune disease excluded patients. Blood got drawn at baseline, again on cycle 4 day 1, and then on cycle 7 day 1. Libraries were prepared by immunoSEQ multiplex PCR; TCRdb keeps only in-frame clonotypes and omits some of them. The sample carries some 68,000 clones, less than 90% recorded once. The chain is built from TRBV7-2 and TRBJ1-1; D not resolved. The sequence was collected from an adult with an advanced solid tumor such as melanoma, head and neck, liver or kidney cancer. The sample in question was CD4+ or CD8+ T cells sorted from blood, obtained in a trial of the OX40 agonist ivuxolimab. DNA of the CDR3: TGTGCCAGCAGCCCCAGGCAGGCGAACACTGAAGCTTTCTTT. The encoded protein is CASSPRQANTEAFF.